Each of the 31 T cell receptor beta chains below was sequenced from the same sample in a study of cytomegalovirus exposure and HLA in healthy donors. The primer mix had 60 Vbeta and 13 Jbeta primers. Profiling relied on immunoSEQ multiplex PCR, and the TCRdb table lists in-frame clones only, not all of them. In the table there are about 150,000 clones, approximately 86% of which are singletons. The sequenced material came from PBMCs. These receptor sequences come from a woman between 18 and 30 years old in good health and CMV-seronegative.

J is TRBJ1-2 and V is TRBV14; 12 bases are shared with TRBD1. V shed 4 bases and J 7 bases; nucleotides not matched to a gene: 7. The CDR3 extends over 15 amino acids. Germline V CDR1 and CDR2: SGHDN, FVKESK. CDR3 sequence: CASSPPGQGAIGYTF. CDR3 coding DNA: TGTGCCAGCAGCCCTCCGGGACAGGGGGCAATTGGCTACACCTTC.

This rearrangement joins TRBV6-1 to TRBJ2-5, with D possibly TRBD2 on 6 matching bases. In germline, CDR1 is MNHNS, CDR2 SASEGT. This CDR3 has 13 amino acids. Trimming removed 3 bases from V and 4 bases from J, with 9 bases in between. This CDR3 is CASSERGGETQYF. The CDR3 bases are TGTGCCAGCAGTGAGCGGGGAGGAGAGACCCAGTACTTC.

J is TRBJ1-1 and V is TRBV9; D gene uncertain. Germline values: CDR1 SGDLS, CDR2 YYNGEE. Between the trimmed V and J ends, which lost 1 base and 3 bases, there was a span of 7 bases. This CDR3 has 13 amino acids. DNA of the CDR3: TGTGCCAGCAGCGTAAGAACGGACACTGAAGCTTTCTTT. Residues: CASSVRTDTEAFF. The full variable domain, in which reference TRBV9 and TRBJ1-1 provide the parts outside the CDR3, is DSGVTQTPKHLITATGQRVTLRCSPRSGDLSVYWYQQSLDQGLQFLIQYYNGEERAKGNILERFSAQQFPDLHSELNLSSLELGDSALYFCASSVRTDTEAFFGQGTRLTVV.

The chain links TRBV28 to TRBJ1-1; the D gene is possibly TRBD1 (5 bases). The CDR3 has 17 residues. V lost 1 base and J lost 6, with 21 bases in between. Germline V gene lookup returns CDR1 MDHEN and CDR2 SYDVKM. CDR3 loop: CASSLYGGGAGSPEAFF. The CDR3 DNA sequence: TGTGCCAGCAGTTTATATGGAGGCGGGGCCGGCTCTCCTGAAGCTTTCTTT.

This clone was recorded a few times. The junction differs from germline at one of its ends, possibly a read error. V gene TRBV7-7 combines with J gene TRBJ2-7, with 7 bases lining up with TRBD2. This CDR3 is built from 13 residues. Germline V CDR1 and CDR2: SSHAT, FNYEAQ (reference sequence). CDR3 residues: CASSRSGTGEQYF. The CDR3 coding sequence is TGTGCTAGCAGCCGGAGCGGGACTGGGGAGCAGTACTTC.

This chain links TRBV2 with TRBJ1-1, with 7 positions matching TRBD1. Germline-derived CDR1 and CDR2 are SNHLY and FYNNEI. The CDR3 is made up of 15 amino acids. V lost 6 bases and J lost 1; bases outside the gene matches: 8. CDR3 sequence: CASRSDRASNTEAFF. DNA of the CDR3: TGTGCCAGCAGGTCAGACAGGGCCTCGAACACTGAAGCTTTCTTT.

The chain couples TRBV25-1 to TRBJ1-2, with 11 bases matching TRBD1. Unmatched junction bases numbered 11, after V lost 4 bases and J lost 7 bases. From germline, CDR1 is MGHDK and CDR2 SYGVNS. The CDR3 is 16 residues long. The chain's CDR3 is CASSVYGGGQGVGYTF. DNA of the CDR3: TGTGCCAGCAGTGTGTATGGAGGGGGACAGGGGGTTGGCTACACCTTC.

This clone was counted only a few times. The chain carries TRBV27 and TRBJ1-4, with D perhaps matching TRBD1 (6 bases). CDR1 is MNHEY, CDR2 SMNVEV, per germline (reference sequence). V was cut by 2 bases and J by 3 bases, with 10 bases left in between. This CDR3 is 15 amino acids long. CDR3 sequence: CASSLEGGANEKLFF. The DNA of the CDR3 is TGTGCCAGCAGTTTAGAAGGGGGAGCTAATGAAAAACTGTTTTTT. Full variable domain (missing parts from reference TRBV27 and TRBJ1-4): EAQVTQNPRYLITVTGKKLTVTCSQNMNHEYMSWYRQDPGLGLRQIYYSMNVEVTDKGDVPEGYKVSRKEKRNFPLILESPSPNQTSLYFCASSLEGGANEKLFFGSGTQLSVL.

The CDR3 region has the DNA TGTGCCAGCAGCTGGTGGGGACAGGGGTACAATGAGCAGTTCTTC. Translating gives CASSWWGQGYNEQFF. The rearrangement links TRBV5-6 to TRBJ2-1, with TRBD1 matching 10 bases. The CDR3 covers 15 residues. The trim removed 3 bases at V and 4 bases at J, leaving 4 bases unmatched. Germline V gene sequence: CDR1 SGHDT, CDR2 YYEEEE.

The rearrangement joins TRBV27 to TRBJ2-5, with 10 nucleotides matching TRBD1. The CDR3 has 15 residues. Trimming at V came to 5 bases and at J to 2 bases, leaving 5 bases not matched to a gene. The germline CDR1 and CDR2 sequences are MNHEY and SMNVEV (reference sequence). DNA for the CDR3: TGTGCCAGCAGTATCTGGACAGGGGGTCAAGAGACCCAGTACTTC. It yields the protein CASSIWTGGQETQYF.

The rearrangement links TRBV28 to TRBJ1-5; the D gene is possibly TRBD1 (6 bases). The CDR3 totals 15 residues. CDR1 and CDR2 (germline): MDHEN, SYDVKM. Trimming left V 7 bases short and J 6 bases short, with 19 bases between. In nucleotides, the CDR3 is TGTGCCAGCACCCGGGGTTACAGGGATGTTCAGCCCCAGCATTTT. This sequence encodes CASTRGYRDVQPQHF.

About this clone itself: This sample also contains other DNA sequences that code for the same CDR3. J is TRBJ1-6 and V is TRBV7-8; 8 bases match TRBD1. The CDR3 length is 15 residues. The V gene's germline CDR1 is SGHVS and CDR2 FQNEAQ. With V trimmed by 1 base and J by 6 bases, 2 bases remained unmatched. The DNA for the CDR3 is TGTGCCAGCAGCTTAGTCGACAGGGGTAATTCACCCCTCCACTTT. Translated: CASSLVDRGNSPLHF.

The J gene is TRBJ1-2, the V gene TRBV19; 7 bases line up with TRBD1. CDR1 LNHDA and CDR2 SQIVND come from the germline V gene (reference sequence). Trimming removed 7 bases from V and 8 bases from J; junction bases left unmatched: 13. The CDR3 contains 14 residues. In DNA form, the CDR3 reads TGTGCCAGTAACGCACCAACAGGGGACGGGGGCTACACCTTC. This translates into CASNAPTGDGGYTF.

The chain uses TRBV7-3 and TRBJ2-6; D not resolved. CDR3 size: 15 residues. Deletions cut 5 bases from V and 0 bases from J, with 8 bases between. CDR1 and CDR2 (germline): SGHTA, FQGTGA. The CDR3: CASSMSYSGANVLTF. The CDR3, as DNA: TGTGCCAGCAGCATGTCTTACTCTGGGGCCAACGTCCTGACTTTC.

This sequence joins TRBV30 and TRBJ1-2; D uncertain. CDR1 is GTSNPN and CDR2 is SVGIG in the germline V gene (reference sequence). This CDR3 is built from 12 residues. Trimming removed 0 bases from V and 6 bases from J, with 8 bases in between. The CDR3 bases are TGTGCCTGGAGTGTACTAGTAGATGGCTACACCTTC. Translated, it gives CAWSVLVDGYTF.

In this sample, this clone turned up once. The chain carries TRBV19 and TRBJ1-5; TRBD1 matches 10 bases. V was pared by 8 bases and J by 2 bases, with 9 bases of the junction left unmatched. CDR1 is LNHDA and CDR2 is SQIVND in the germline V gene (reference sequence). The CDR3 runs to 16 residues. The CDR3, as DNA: TGTGCCAGTCAAGGACAGGGGGGGATTGGCAATCAGCCCCAGCATTTT. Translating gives CASQGQGGIGNQPQHF.

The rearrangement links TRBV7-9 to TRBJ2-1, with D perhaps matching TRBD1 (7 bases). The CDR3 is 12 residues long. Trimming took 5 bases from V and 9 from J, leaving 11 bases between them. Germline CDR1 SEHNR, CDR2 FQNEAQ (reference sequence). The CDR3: CASSAGQREQFF. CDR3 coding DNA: TGTGCCAGCAGCGCGGGACAGCGTGAGCAGTTCTTC.

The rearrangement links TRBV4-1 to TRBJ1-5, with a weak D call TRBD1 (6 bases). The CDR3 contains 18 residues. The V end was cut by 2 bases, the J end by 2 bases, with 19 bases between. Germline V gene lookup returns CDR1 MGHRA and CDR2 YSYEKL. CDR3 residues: CASSQYTGIGVGNQPQHF. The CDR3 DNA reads TGCGCCAGCAGCCAATACACAGGGATTGGCGTGGGCAATCAGCCCCAGCATTTT.

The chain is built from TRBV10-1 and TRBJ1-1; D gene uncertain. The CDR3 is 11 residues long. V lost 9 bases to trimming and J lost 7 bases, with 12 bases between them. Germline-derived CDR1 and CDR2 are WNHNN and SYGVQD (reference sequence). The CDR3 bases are TGCGCCAGAATAAACAGTGGTGAAGCTTTCTTT. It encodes CARINSGEAFF.

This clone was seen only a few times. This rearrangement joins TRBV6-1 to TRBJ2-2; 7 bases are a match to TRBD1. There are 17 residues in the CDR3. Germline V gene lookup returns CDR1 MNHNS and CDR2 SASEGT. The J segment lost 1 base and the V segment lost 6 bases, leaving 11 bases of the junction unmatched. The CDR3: CASSEPGQYQNTGELFF. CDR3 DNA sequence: TGTGCCAGCAGCGAACCGGGACAGTATCAGAACACCGGGGAGCTGTTTTTT.

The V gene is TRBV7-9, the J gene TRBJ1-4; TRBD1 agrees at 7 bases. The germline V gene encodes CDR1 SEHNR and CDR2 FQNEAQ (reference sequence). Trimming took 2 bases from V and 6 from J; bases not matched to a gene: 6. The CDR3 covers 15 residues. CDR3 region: CASSLYQGDDEKLFF. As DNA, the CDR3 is TGTGCCAGCAGCTTATATCAGGGGGACGATGAAAAACTGTTTTTT.

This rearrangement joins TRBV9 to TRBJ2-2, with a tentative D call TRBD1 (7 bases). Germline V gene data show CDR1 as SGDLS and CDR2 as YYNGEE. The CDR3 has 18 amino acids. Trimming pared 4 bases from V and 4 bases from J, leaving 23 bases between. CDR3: CASSHQGGADDRTGELFF. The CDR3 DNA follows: TGTGCCAGCAGCCATCAGGGGGGAGCGGATGACCGCACCGGGGAGCTGTTTTTT.

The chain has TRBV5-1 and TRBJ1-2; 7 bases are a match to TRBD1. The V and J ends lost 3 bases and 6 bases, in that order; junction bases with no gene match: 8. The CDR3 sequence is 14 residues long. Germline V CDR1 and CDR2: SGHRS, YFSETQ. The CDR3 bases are TGCGCCAGCAGCTCCGGGACAGAGTTTGATGGCTACACCTTC. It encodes CASSSGTEFDGYTF.

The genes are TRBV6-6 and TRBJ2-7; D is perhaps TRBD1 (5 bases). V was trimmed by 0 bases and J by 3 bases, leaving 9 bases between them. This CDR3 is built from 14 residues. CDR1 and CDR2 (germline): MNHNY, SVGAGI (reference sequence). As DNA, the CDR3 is TGTGCCAGCAGTTACTCATCACAGGACTACGAGCAGTACTTC. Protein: CASSYSSQDYEQYF.

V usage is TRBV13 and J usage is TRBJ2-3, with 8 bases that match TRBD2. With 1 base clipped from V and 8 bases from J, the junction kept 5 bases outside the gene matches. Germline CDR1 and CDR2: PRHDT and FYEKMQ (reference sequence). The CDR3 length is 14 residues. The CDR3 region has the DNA TGTGCCAGCAGCTTAGAGGGACTAGAAGGTACGCAGTATTTT. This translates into CASSLEGLEGTQYF.

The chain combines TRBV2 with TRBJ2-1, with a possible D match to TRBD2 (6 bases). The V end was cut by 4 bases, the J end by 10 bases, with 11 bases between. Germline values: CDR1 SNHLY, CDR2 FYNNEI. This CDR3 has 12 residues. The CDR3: CASSGGEQEQFF. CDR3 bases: TGTGCCAGCAGTGGGGGGGAACAGGAGCAGTTCTTC.

CDR3 in amino acids: CASSPDRGQQYF. The DNA for the CDR3 is TGTGCCAGCAGCCCGGACAGGGGCCAGCAGTACTTC. The J gene is TRBJ2-7, the V gene TRBV7-6; 9 nucleotides agree with TRBD1. Losses at the gene ends were 5 bases for V and 8 bases for J; bases not matched to a gene: 4. The CDR3 spans 12 residues. In germline, CDR1 is SGHVS, CDR2 FNYEAQ.

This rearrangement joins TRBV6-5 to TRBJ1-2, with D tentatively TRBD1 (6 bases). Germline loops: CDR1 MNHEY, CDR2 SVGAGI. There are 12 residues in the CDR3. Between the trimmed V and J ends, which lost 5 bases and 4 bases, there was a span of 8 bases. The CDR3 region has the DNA TGTGCCAGCAGTACAGGGTTCTATGGCTACACCTTC. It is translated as CASSTGFYGYTF.

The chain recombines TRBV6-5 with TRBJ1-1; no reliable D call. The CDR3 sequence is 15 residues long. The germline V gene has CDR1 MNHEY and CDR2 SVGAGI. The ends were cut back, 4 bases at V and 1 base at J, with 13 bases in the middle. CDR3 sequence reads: CASSWLSGRNTEAFF. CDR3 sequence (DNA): TGTGCCAGCAGTTGGCTCTCGGGGAGGAACACTGAAGCTTTCTTT.

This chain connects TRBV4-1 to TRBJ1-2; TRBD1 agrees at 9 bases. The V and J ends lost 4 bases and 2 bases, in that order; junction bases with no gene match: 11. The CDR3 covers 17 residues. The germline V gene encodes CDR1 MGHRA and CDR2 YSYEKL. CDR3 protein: CASSPPGQGSKNYGYTF. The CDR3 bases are TGCGCCAGCAGCCCTCCGGGACAGGGTTCCAAAAACTATGGCTACACCTTC.

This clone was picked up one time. CDR3 protein: CASRPGQSYEQYF. The CDR3 coding sequence is TGTGCCAGCAGGCCGGGACAGTCCTACGAGCAGTACTTC. The rearrangement joins TRBV2 to TRBJ2-7; 7 bases fit TRBD1. Germline V gives CDR1 SNHLY, CDR2 FYNNEI. J was trimmed by 1 base and V by 6 bases; bases with no gene match: 3. The CDR3 contains 13 residues.